A selection of T cell receptor beta chains follows, all from one sample in a study of cytomegalovirus exposure and HLA in healthy donors. Assay: immunoSEQ multiplex PCR; the TCRdb copy retains only in-frame clones and omits some. The table has 80,000 or so clones, roughly 94% seen once. What was sequenced was PBMCs. The source is a woman aged 18 to 35 in good health and CMV-seronegative. CDR3s include the opening cysteine and the closing phenylalanine or tryptophan.

v_gene,CDR3aa
TRBV27,CASSLLPRVTGELFF
TRBV7-2,CASRLLAPETQYF
TRBV7-2,CASSESGLNEKLFF
TRBV4-1,CASSQDVYYGQGADTQYF
TRBV2,CASRADRASTDTQYF
TRBV19,CASSISSRDTFTYEQYF
TRBV7-2,CASSLAGQGLNEQFF
TRBV10-2,CASSGTSGSSRSYNEQFF
TRBV7-6,CASSPGQGTGTEAFF
TRBV27,CASSTRQGNYGYTF
TRBV5-8,CASSHRVGGETQYF
TRBV7-9,CATSGRGGDTQYF
TRBV5-1,CASSLQPSSYEQYF
TRBV27,CASSMDRVRGYTF
TRBV27,CASSGGQGNQPQHF
TRBV4-1,CASSQDLGGQPQHF
TRBV7-2,CASSRSYNEQFF
TRBV20-1,CSAKPAGELFF
TRBV18,CASSPAGTDRSNTEAFF
TRBV4-1,CASRAGGTSPYEQYF
TRBV7-6,CASSRGGLAGANEQFF
TRBV27,CASSRLAASREQYF
TRBV6-5,CASSYGQGNSNQPQHF
TRBV10-1,CASSENRAYEQYF
TRBV7-9,CASRHDRNGYTF
TRBV30,CAWSVLGALAGDEQFF
TRBV7-8,CASPGSQTENLQFF